The sequence of this TCR beta chain was determined in a study of OX40 agonist ivuxolimab in advanced cancers. About the study: Enrollees could have had prior anti-PD-1, anti-PD-L1 or anti-CTLA-4 therapy, which more than 30% had received.

The table came from immunoSEQ multiplex PCR; TCRdb's copy has only in-frame clones and leaves some out. The sample lists about 120,000 clones; around 89% were seen once. Overall study results and limits: Dose levels from 0.1 to 3.0 mg/kg saw CD4+ and CD8+ blood T cells expand clonally by week 6. Among the nonresponders, some also had low normalized T-cell clonal expansion.

Trimming pared 4 bases from V and 3 bases from J, leaving 15 bases between. The CDR3 sequence is 15 residues long. Germline V lookup: CDR1 MNHEY, CDR2 SVGAGI. About this clone: The antigen remains unidentified.

This TCR derives from an adult with an advanced solid tumor such as melanoma, head and neck, liver or kidney cancer. Sequenced material: CD4+ or CD8+ T cells sorted from blood, taken in a trial of the OX40 agonist ivuxolimab. The chain joins TRBV6-5 to TRBJ1-1; no definite D call. Here the CDR3 reads CASSFLSVGHTEAFF. As DNA, the CDR3 is TGTGCCAGCAGTTTTCTCTCCGTCGGGCACACTGAAGCTTTCTTT.